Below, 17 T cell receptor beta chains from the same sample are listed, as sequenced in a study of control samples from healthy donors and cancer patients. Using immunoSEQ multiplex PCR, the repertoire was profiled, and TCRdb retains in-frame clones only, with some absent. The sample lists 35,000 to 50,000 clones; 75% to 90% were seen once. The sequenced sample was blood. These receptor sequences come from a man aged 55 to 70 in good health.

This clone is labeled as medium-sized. The CDR3 reads CASSVGQGGSQPQHF. In DNA, the CDR3 is TGTGCCAGCAGCGTAGGACAGGGAGGGAGCCAGCCCCAGCATTTT. The V gene is TRBV9, the J gene TRBJ1-5; 7 nucleotides align to TRBD1. V shed 0 bases and J 7 bases; nucleotides not matched to a gene: 7. CDR1 and CDR2 from the germline V gene are SGDLS and YYNGEE. This CDR3 spans 15 amino acids.

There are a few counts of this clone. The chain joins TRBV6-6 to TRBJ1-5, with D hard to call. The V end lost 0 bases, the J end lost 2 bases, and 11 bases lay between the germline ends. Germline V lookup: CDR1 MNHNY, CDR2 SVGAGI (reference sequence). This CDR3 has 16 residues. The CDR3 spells CASSYSEGSGNQPQHF. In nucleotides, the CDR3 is TGTGCCAGCAGTTACTCGGAGGGTTCGGGCAATCAGCCCCAGCATTTT.

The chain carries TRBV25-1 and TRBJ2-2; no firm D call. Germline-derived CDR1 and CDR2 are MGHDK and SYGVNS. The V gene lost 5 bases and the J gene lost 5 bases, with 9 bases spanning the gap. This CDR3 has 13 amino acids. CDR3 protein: CASSSGHTGELFF. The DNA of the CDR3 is TGTGCCAGCAGTTCGGGCCATACCGGGGAGCTGTTTTTT.

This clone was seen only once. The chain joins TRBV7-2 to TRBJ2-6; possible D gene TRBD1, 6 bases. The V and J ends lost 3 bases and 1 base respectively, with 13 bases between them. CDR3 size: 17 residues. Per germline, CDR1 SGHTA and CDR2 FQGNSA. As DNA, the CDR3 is TGTGCCAGCAGCTTCTCCGGGACACCGTCTGGGGCCAACGTCCTGACTTTC. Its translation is CASSFSGTPSGANVLTF.

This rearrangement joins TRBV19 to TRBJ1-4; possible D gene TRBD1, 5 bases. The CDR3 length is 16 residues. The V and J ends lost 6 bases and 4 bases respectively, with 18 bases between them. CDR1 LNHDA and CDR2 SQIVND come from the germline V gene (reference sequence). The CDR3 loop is CASRIMGVGRNEKLFF. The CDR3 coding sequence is TGTGCCAGTAGGATCATGGGGGTCGGACGTAATGAAAAACTGTTTTTT.

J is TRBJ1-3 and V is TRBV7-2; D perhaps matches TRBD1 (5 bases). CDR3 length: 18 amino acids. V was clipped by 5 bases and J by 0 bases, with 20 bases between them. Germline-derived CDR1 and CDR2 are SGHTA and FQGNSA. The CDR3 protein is CASSRTPPEGSSGNTIYF. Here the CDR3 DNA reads TGTGCCAGCAGCCGGACCCCACCCGAGGGGAGCTCTGGAAACACCATATATTTT.

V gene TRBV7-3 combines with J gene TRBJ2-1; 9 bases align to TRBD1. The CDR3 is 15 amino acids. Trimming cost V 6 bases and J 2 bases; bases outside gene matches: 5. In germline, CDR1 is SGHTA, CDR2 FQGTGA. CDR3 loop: CASRPTGGPYNEQFF. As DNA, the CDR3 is TGTGCCAGCAGACCCACAGGGGGCCCCTACAATGAGCAGTTCTTC.

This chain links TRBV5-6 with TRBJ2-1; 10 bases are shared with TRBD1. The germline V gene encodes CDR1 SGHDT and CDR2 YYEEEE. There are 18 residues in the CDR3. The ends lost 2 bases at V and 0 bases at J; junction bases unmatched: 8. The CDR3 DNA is TGTGCCAGCAGCTTCGACAGGGGGCAACGGGGCTCCTACAATGAGCAGTTCTTC. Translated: CASSFDRGQRGSYNEQFF.

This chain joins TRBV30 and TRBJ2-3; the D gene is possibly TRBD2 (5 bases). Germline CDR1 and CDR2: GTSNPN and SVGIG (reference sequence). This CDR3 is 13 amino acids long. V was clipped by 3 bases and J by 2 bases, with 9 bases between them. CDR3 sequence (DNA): TGTGCCTGGAGCCGACTACTCACAGATACGCAGTATTTT. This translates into CAWSRLLTDTQYF.

The CDR3 coding sequence is TGTGCCAGCAGTGAAACTCACAACAGGGGGTTAAGGGAAAAACTGTTTTTT. As protein: CASSETHNRGLREKLFF. The chain couples TRBV6-1 to TRBJ1-4; 8 bases line up with TRBD1. Germline V CDR1 and CDR2: MNHNS, SASEGT. Germline trimming cut 2 bases from V and 8 bases from J; bases unmatched to any gene: 13. CDR3 length: 17 amino acids.

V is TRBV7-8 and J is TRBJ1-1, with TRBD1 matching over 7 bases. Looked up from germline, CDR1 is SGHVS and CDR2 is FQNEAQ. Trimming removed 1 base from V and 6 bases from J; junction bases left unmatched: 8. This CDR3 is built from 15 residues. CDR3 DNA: TGTGCCAGCAGCTTAGGTTCAGGGGGAGGGTCTGAAGCTTTCTTT. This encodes CASSLGSGGGSEAFF.

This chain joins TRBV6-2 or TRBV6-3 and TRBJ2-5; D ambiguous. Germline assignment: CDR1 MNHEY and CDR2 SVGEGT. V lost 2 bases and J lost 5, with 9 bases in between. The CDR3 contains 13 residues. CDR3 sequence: CASSYRIRETQYF. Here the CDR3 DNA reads TGTGCCAGCAGTTACAGGATTAGGGAGACCCAGTACTTC.

CDR3 loop: CASSGLGVPYEQYF. CDR3 in DNA: TGTGCCAGCAGCGGGCTGGGAGTCCCCTACGAGCAGTACTTC. J is TRBJ2-7 and V is TRBV27, with D possibly TRBD2 on 5 matching bases. V was cut by 6 bases and J by 2 bases, with 14 bases left in between. CDR3 length: 14 residues. From germline, CDR1 is MNHEY and CDR2 SMNVEV (reference sequence).

The CDR3 sequence is CASTPGSTNYGYTF. CDR3 nucleotides: TGTGCCAGCACCCCAGGGTCTACTAACTATGGCTACACCTTC. The chain recombines TRBV5-4 with TRBJ1-2; D perhaps matches TRBD1 (5 bases). The germline V gene has CDR1 SGHNT and CDR2 YYREEE (reference sequence). This CDR3 region has 14 residues. Trimming took off 6 bases at V and 0 bases at J, with 12 bases between the two ends.

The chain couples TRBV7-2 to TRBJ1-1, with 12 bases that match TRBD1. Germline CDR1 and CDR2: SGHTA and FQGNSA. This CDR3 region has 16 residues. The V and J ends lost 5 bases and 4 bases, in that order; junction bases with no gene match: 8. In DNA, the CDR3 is TGTGCCAGCAGCGAGGGGACAGGGGGCTTTCCCACTGAAGCTTTCTTT. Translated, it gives CASSEGTGGFPTEAFF. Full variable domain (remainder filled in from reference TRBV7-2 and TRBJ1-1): GAGVSQSPSNKVTEKGKDVELRCDPISGHTALYWYRQSLGQGLEFLIYFQGNSAPDKSGLPSDRFSAERTGGSVSTLTIQRTQQEDSAVYLCASSEGTGGFPTEAFFGQGTRLTVV.

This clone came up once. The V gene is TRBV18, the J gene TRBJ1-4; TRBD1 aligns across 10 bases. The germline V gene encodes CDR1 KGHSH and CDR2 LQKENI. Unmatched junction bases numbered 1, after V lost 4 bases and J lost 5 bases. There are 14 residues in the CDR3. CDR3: CASSLGQGNEKLFF. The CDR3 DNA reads TGTGCCAGCTCACTGGGACAGGGGAATGAAAAACTGTTTTTT.

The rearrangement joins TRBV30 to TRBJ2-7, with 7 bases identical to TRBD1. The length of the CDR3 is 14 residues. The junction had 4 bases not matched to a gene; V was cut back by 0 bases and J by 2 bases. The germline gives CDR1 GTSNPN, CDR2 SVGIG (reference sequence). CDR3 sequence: CAWSVGTETYEQYF. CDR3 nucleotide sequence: TGTGCCTGGAGTGTAGGGACAGAAACCTACGAGCAGTACTTC.